This T cell receptor beta chain was identified during a study of blood T cell repertoires in COVID-19 (dated by TCRdb to 2018 to 2021). Describing the broader study: Samples from collaborators originated in the United States, Italy and Spain and spanned both the acute and convalescent phases of COVID-19. The samples were drawn from two sources: the first 160 participants of the ongoing ImmuneRACE study, and 1,000 to 1,500 subjects contributed by 6 global collaborators. The sample metadata nearly always contained a de-identified subject ID, COVID-19 status, age in years and sex. Where available, HLA class I and class II types were taken from metadata supplied by the sample provider and were not determined by assay-based typing. The repertoires were made available in a free public database intended to serve as a resource for research on the immune response to SARS-CoV-2. Subjects who had been exposed to COVID-19, were actively infected with it, or had recovered from it provided the deeply sampled blood TCRbeta repertoires that made up the dataset. The prospective study material was composed of cDNA or gDNA derived from T cells, B-cell-depleted T cells, or PBMCs. What the work shows at the level of the full study, not this receptor alone: The quantity of clinical and demographic metadata differed by source and by participant and was supplied without curation.

The junction carries 9 bases between V and J, which are trimmed by 4 bases and 4 bases respectively. Taken from the germline V gene, the CDR1 and CDR2 loops are MDHEN and SYDVKM. Taken from cysteine to phenylalanine, the CDR3 has 13 residues. Of all the DNA, just the CDR3 is kept, 39 bases in frame from base 1. The immunoSEQ Assay, a bias-controlled multiplex PCR, was used to amplify TCRbeta CDR3 regions from genomic DNA. The study's processing was this. The number of nucleated cells in each sample was estimated by amplification of reference gene primers within the assay. Sequence reads were collapsed and filtered to measure the absolute abundance of every unique TCRbeta CDR3 rearrangement. Productive Simpson clonality was computed per sample as the square root of Simpson's diversity index over productive rearrangements. The immuneACCESS repertoire file appears here via TCRdb, limited to in-frame rearrangements. These files lack a portion of the clones; in checked studies, under half of the deficit traces to unresolved V genes, and the cause of the others is not known. V and J calls and clone size are given by that table; D and trimming were obtained from the DNA. The table for this sample lists roughly 190,000 clones; approximately 90% of them were counted only once. The ten largest clonotypes hold approximately 0.5% of the sample.

Regarding this clone: Its antigen remains unidentified. Base qualities are missing; no much larger clone stands one base away.

Each collaborating institution followed its own protocols to collect whole blood in K2EDTA tubes. For TCRbeta analysis, collaborators shipped samples in one of three forms: frozen whole blood, isolated PBMCs, or DNA extracted from either of those sample types. The clonotype originates from a man aged 50 or older with acute or convalescent COVID-19. Rearrangement joined TRBV28 to TRBJ2-3; no D segment can be confidently identified. The sample taken for sequencing was peripheral blood. The bases are TGTGCCAGCAGTTCCCCCCGGGCAGATACGCAGTATTTT. It specifies CASSSPRADTQYF.